These 10 T cell receptor beta chains were all obtained from the same sample, sequenced in a study of cytomegalovirus exposure and HLA in healthy donors. TCRdb's copy holds only in-frame clones and misses some; the assay was immunoSEQ multiplex PCR. This table holds tens of thousands of clones, over 85% found once. Material for sequencing was PBMCs. These receptor sequences come from a man aged 18 to 30 in good health and CMV-seronegative.

The chain employs TRBV6-1 and TRBJ1-5, with 7 bases aligning to TRBD1. Per the germline V gene, CDR1 is MNHNS and CDR2 is SASEGT. Germline trimming cut 10 bases from V and 4 bases from J; bases unmatched to any gene: 10. The CDR3 consists of 14 residues. CDR3 region: CATSGDRANQPQHF. CDR3 coding DNA: TGTGCCACCTCGGGTGACAGGGCTAATCAGCCCCAGCATTTT.

The chain joins TRBV5-4 to TRBJ2-1, with TRBD2 identical over 10 bases. Germline CDR1 reads SGHNT; CDR2 reads YYREEE (reference sequence). CDR3 length: 15 residues. Germline trimming cut 4 bases from V and 6 bases from J; bases unmatched to any gene: 7. The CDR3 region is CASSGGASGSNEQFF. The CDR3 DNA reads as TGTGCCAGCAGCGGCGGGGCTAGCGGGAGCAATGAGCAGTTCTTC.

This chain connects TRBV5-4 to TRBJ2-1; TRBD2 matches 7 bases. The length of the CDR3 is 16 residues. Germline V lookup: CDR1 SGHNT, CDR2 YYREEE (reference sequence). Trimming took 2 bases from V and 8 from J; bases not matched to a gene: 13. In DNA, the CDR3 is TGTGCCAGCAGCTTAGCGTTGGCGGGAGACGCCGATGAGCAGTTCTTC. Translation: CASSLALAGDADEQFF. Variable domain in full (rest from reference TRBV5-4 and TRBJ2-1): ETGVTQSPTHLIKTRGQQVTLRCSSQSGHNTVSWYQQALGQGPQFIFQYYREEENGRGNFPPRFSGLQFPNYSSELNVNALELDDSALYLCASSLALAGDADEQFFGPGTRLTVL.

The chain joins TRBV11-2 to TRBJ2-1, with D possibly matching TRBD2 (6 bases). V dropped 5 bases and J dropped 0 bases, with 17 bases sitting between them. The CDR3 is 17 residues long. CDR1 is SGHAT and CDR2 is FQNNGV in the germline V gene. Here the CDR3 DNA reads TGTGCCAGCAGCCGCCCTTTTGGAGGGAGCTCCTACAATGAGCAGTTCTTC. Encoded protein: CASSRPFGGSSYNEQFF.

V usage is TRBV6-4 and J usage is TRBJ2-7; no clear D. Germline V gene sequence: CDR1 MRHNA, CDR2 SNTAGT. The CDR3 is 16 residues long. Trimming shortened V by 3 bases and J by 3 bases, and 18 bases separated the two germline ends. DNA of the CDR3: TGTGCCAGCAGTGATCCTTTTAGCCGTCCCATCTACGAGCAGTACTTC. Protein sequence: CASSDPFSRPIYEQYF.

Note on this clone: Germline and junction disagree at one end, which may indicate a read error. V usage is TRBV7-7 and J usage is TRBJ2-1; TRBD2 matches 8 bases. Germline-derived CDR1 and CDR2 are SSHAT and FNYEAQ (reference sequence). CDR3 size: 15 residues. In DNA form, the CDR3 reads TGTGCTAGCAGCCCGTCGGGAGGGGACTACAATGAGCAGTTCTTC. Translating it yields CASSPSGGDYNEQFF. Variable domain in full (rest from reference TRBV7-7 and TRBJ2-1): GAGVSQSPRYKVTKRGQDVTLRCDPISSHATLYWYQQALGQGPEFLTYFNYEAQPDKSGLPSDRFSAERPEGSISTLTIQRTEQRDSAMYRCASSPSGGDYNEQFFGPGTRLTVL.

This chain connects TRBV5-1 to TRBJ2-2; TRBD2 agrees at 7 bases. The CDR3 consists of 16 residues. Germline V gene lookup returns CDR1 SGHRS and CDR2 YFSETQ. With 4 bases clipped from V and 0 bases from J, the junction kept 6 bases outside the gene matches. The CDR3 loop is CASSPRAGSNTGELFF. The DNA of the CDR3 is TGCGCCAGCAGCCCTCGAGCGGGATCGAACACCGGGGAGCTGTTTTTT.

CDR3 nucleotides: TGTGCCAGCAGTTACACCCGGGGGGGCCCCACGGAAAAACTGTTTTTT. Translated, it gives CASSYTRGGPTEKLFF. The rearrangement links TRBV6-6 to TRBJ1-4; tentative D call: TRBD1 (6 bases). Germline CDR1 is MNHNY and CDR2 is SVGAGI (reference sequence). The CDR3 consists of 16 residues. V lost 2 bases and J 8 bases, leaving 18 bases between the germline ends.

Only one count was recorded for this clone. The V and J genes are TRBV9 and TRBJ2-1; 13 nucleotides align to TRBD2. The CDR3 extends over 16 amino acids. V trimming: 4 bases; J trimming: 4 bases; junction bases outside the gene matches: 5. Germline-derived CDR1 and CDR2 are SGDLS and YYNGEE. CDR3 region: CASSLGTSGIYNEQFF. CDR3 nucleotides: TGTGCCAGCAGCCTCGGGACTAGCGGGATATACAATGAGCAGTTCTTC.

The chain links TRBV28 to TRBJ1-3; 8 bases are shared with TRBD1. The CDR3 totals 17 residues. V trimming: 4 bases; J trimming: 7 bases; junction bases outside the gene matches: 15. Germline loops: CDR1 MDHEN, CDR2 SYDVKM. The CDR3 coding sequence is TGTGCCAGCAGTTCCCTGCCGGCAGGGGGCACTTGGAACACCATATATTTT. This gives the protein CASSSLPAGGTWNTIYF.